Sequencing of this TCR beta chain was carried out in a study of blood T cell repertoires in COVID-19. For the study at large: COVID-19 samples from acute and convalescent phases originated in the United States, Italy and Spain. T cells, B-cell-depleted T cells, or PBMCs supplied cDNA or gDNA.

In the study's own analysis: Counts of nucleated cells, estimated from reference gene primer amplification, were obtained. The assay was immunoSEQ multiplex PCR, and TCRdb's table has in-frame clones only and misses some. V and J calls and clone size are those listed in that table; D and trimming were worked out from the DNA. The table includes under 150,000 clones, about nine tenths detected once. The CDR3 is made up of 11 amino acids. The chain couples TRBV21-1 to TRBJ2-1; TRBD2 was called by the table and not checked on the DNA. TRBV21-1 corresponds to a pseudogene. The sample was peripheral blood. The receptor was derived from a human donor in a cohort sampled during active COVID-19. The CDR3 sequence is CASSEAGEQFF. CDR3 DNA: TGTGCCAGCAGCGAGGCGGGCGAGCAGTTCTTC.